The sequence of this T cell receptor (beta chain) was determined in a study of blood T cell repertoires in COVID-19. Patients from Seattle were sampled longitudinally, starting during active infection. The CDR3 has 14 amino acids. Trimming cost V 5 bases and J 3 bases; bases outside gene matches: 6. Germline-derived CDR1 and CDR2 are KGHSH and LQKENI. TCRdb keeps only in-frame clones here, not all; method: immunoSEQ multiplex PCR. This sample has about 220,000 clones, with approximately 78% found just once. Sequencing was carried out using peripheral blood. The V and J genes are TRBV18 and TRBJ2-7; 8 bases are shared with TRBD1. The receptor was derived from a woman between 65 and 79 years old with COVID-19, enrolled during active disease. CDR3 sequence reads: CASSTDRVSYEQYF. CDR3 nucleotide sequence: TGTGCCAGCTCAACGGACAGGGTAAGCTACGAGCAGTACTTC.